This T cell receptor (beta chain) appears in the sequencing data of a study of T cells in Graves' hyperthyroidism and ophthalmopathy. Amplified TCR beta CDR3 regions came from RNA transcripts. TCR CDR3 regions were first amplified by RT-PCR with HTBI primers. Each CDR3 protein is one row after TCRdb ran MiXCR on the multiplex PCR reads. The sample includes about 600,000 distinct CDR3 sequences, 13% to 15% of them seen just once. This CDR3 has 17 amino acids. Per the germline V gene, CDR1 is SGHRS and CDR2 is YFSETQ. With respect to this clonotype: A clone one base away is much larger, so this may be a read error.

This receptor was taken from a woman aged 18-29 years with Graves' ophthalmopathy. V and J are TRBV5-1 and TRBJ1-2, with a weak D call TRBD1 (5 bases). Material for sequencing was blood. The CDR3 DNA sequence: TGCGCCAGCAGCCGACGGACGGATACGTCGGGGCTCTATGGCTACATCTTC. Its protein is CASSRRTDTSGLYGYIF.